A selection of T cell receptor beta chains follows, all from one sample in a study of blood T cell repertoires in COVID-19. Produced via immunoSEQ multiplex PCR; TCRdb's table is partial and in-frame only. The sample holds 400,000 to 450,000 clones, about nine tenths seen once. Sequenced sample: peripheral blood. These TCRs come from a woman aged 45-60 years with COVID-19, enrolled during active disease. CDR3s include the opening cysteine and the closing phenylalanine or tryptophan. Each record gives: CDR3 DNA, CDR3 protein, clone size, V gene, D gene, J gene. A D gene is named only where the DNA matches it firmly. Rows give clone size only sometimes, using once, few, many, or a class for an expanded clone.

TGTGCCAGTAGTGTCACCGGAGGGGATGGAGGCTACACCTTC	CASSVTGGDGGYTF	once	TRBV19	-	TRBJ1-2
TGTGCCAGCATCGAAGGGAGCGCCAGGGGCGAGCAGTACTTC	CASIEGSARGEQYF	once	TRBV6-5	-	TRBJ2-7
TGTGCCAGCAGCCTTCAGGGGAGGCCCCAGCATTTT	CASSLQGRPQHF	-	TRBV6-2/TRBV6-3	-	TRBJ1-5
TGCAGCGTTGGAAATATTTACCGTGGACAGAATGAGCAGTTCTTC	CSVGNIYRGQNEQFF	once	TRBV29-1	-	TRBJ2-1
TGTGCCTGGAGTCGGGGAAAGGGAAACACCATATATTTT	CAWSRGKGNTIYF	few	TRBV30	-	TRBJ1-3
TGTGCCGCAGGGAACGGCAATCAGCCCCAGCATTTT	CAAGNGNQPQHF	-	TRBV6-6	-	TRBJ1-5
TGTGCCAGCAGCTTAGGGGCGACAGGGGCGGGAAACACCATATATTTT	CASSLGATGAGNTIYF	-	TRBV7-2	TRBD1	TRBJ1-3
TGTGCCTGGAGTAAGGGAAGAGGGTACGAGCAGTACTTC	CAWSKGRGYEQYF	-	TRBV30	-	TRBJ2-7
TGCGCCAGCAGCTATTCTAGCGACACCGGGGAGCTGTTTTTT	CASSYSSDTGELFF	-	TRBV5-1	-	TRBJ2-2
TGTGCCAGCAGCTCAGACAGACATCAGCCCCAGCATTTT	CASSSDRHQPQHF	-	TRBV7-8	-	TRBJ1-5
TGTGCCAGCAGTAGACAGGGTTACGAGCAGTACTTC	CASSRQGYEQYF	-	TRBV6-1	TRBD1	TRBJ2-7
TGCGCCAGCAGCTGGACAGGGAACTACGAGCAGTACTTC	CASSWTGNYEQYF	-	TRBV5-1	TRBD1	TRBJ2-7
TGTGCCTGGAGTGTACTAACAGGGAACTATGGCTACACCTTC	CAWSVLTGNYGYTF	-	TRBV30	-	TRBJ1-2
TGTGCCAGTAGTATAGATGGGACAAATGGAAACACCATATATTTT	CASSIDGTNGNTIYF	-	TRBV19	-	TRBJ1-3
TGTGCCACCTGGGAGGGTAGCACAGATACGCAGTATTTT	CATWEGSTDTQYF	-	TRBV15	TRBD2	TRBJ2-3
TGTGCCAGCAGTGAAGACAGGGGGCTCAACGAGCAGTACTTC	CASSEDRGLNEQYF	-	TRBV6-1	TRBD1	TRBJ2-7
TGTGCCAGCAGCCAAGGGGGGGGAAACTACGAGCAGTACTTC	CASSQGGGNYEQYF	-	TRBV7-7	-	TRBJ2-7
TGCAGTGCTAGAGCCAGCTATGGCTACACCTTC	CSARASYGYTF	-	TRBV20-1	-	TRBJ1-2
TGCGCCAGCAGCTTGGCCCCAGGGCCCTACGAGCAGTACTTC	CASSLAPGPYEQYF	-	TRBV5-1	-	TRBJ2-7
TGTGCCAGCAGCGTAGAAGGGAGTTCACCCCTCCACTTT	CASSVEGSSPLHF	-	TRBV9	-	TRBJ1-6
TGTGCCAGCAGCTTGTCGGTCTTCGCGAATGAAAAACTGTTTTTT	CASSLSVFANEKLFF	-	TRBV5-5	-	TRBJ1-4
TGCGCCAGCAGCCCGCGGGACCCGGGGACCGGGGAGCTGTTTTTT	CASSPRDPGTGELFF	once	TRBV5-1	-	TRBJ2-2
TGCAGCGCCGGGGACAGCCAATACTCTGGAAACACCATATATTTT	CSAGDSQYSGNTIYF	-	TRBV29-1	TRBD1	TRBJ1-3
TGTGCCAGCAGCTTAGCGGGGGGGCTGGACACCGGGGAGCTGTTTTTT	CASSLAGGLDTGELFF	-	TRBV7-2	-	TRBJ2-2
TGCGCCAGCAGCTTGACGGCAGGGGCGCAACAAGAGACCCAGTACTTC	CASSLTAGAQQETQYF	-	TRBV5-1	-	TRBJ2-5
TGTGCCAGCAGCTTGGTGGGGGCAGTAGATACGCAGTATTTT	CASSLVGAVDTQYF	-	TRBV5-4	-	TRBJ2-3
TGTGCCAGCAGCGTAGGGGTGGCGGGGAAACGTCAGGCCGGGGAGCTGTTTTTT	CASSVGVAGKRQAGELFF	-	TRBV9	-	TRBJ2-2
TGTGCCAGCAGCACTTATTGGGGGGGGCAGGGGAGTTTAGAGACCCAGTACTTC	CASSTYWGGQGSLETQYF	-	TRBV5-4	-	TRBJ2-5
TGTGCCAGCAGCCCGGGACAGACGAACACTGAAGCTTTCTTT	CASSPGQTNTEAFF	-	TRBV27	TRBD1	TRBJ1-1
TGTGCCAGCAGCTTTTCCGGGACAGGGGACGAGCAGTACTTC	CASSFSGTGDEQYF	-	TRBV7-9	TRBD1	TRBJ2-7
TGTGCCAGCAGCTTGGAGGGTGGTTTTCCCGTAGCGCGGGGAACTGAAGCTTTCTTT	CASSLEGGFPVARGTEAFF	-	TRBV5-8	-	TRBJ1-1
TGTGCCAGCAGTTCGGGACTAGGCACAGATACGCAGTATTTT	CASSSGLGTDTQYF	-	TRBV2	TRBD2	TRBJ2-3
TGTGCCAGCAGTTCCTGGGACCTTGGACAGGGCGACGAGCAGTACTTC	CASSSWDLGQGDEQYF	-	TRBV6-5	TRBD1	TRBJ2-7
TGTGCCAGCAGTTACACAGGGAATGGCTACACCTTC	CASSYTGNGYTF	-	TRBV6-5	-	TRBJ1-2
TGTGCCAGCAGTCGACAGGGCCAAGAGACCCAGTACTTC	CASSRQGQETQYF	-	TRBV6-5	TRBD1	TRBJ2-5
TGCGCCAGCTCGCCGGCCGGGACCGCCGGGGGAGCTTTCTTT	CASSPAGTAGGAFF	-	TRBV5-1	-	TRBJ1-1
TGTGCCAGCAGCCAAGATTCGGGGGTTTATGGCTACACCTTC	CASSQDSGVYGYTF	-	TRBV3-1/TRBV3-2	-	TRBJ1-2
TGTGCCAGCAGCCAAGAACCCGCCCCAGGGGACACTGAAGCTTTCTTT	CASSQEPAPGDTEAFF	-	TRBV3-1/TRBV3-2	-	TRBJ1-1
TGTGCCAGCAGGGAGACAGGGGGGGATGAAAAACTGTTTTTT	CASRETGGDEKLFF	-	TRBV2	TRBD1	TRBJ1-4
TGCAGCGCCCGGACAGGGGGCGACACTGAAGCTTTCTTT	CSARTGGDTEAFF	-	TRBV29-1	TRBD1	TRBJ1-1
TGTGCCGGGGGGAGCTTGAACACTGAAGCTTTCTTT	CAGGSLNTEAFF	-	TRBV28	-	TRBJ1-1
TGTGCCACCAGACTAGAGTTGGACACCGGGGAGCTGTTTTTT	CATRLELDTGELFF	-	TRBV6-5	-	TRBJ2-2
TGCAGCGTCCTAAGACAGGGGGCCGGGGGCTACACCTTC	CSVLRQGAGGYTF	-	TRBV29-1	TRBD1	TRBJ1-2
TGTGCCAGCAGATTGGGCCAGGGAAACACCATATATTTT	CASRLGQGNTIYF	-	TRBV2	-	TRBJ1-3
TGTGCCAGCAGTACGCCCCGGGACAGTATCTCCTACGAGCAGTACTTC	CASSTPRDSISYEQYF	-	TRBV25-1	TRBD1	TRBJ2-7
TGCGCCAGCAGCGTCGCGGGGGGCACAGATACGCAGTATTTT	CASSVAGGTDTQYF	-	TRBV5-1	TRBD2	TRBJ2-3
TGTGCCAGTACGGCACCGCAGGGTTATATGAACACTGAAGCTTTCTTT	CASTAPQGYMNTEAFF	many	TRBV19	-	TRBJ1-1
TGTGCCAGCAGTTCCGACCCTGCGGGACCTTACGAGCAGTACTTC	CASSSDPAGPYEQYF	-	TRBV25-1	-	TRBJ2-7
TGTGCCAGCAGCGTAGGGGCGGGGGGTGAAAAACTGTTTTTT	CASSVGAGGEKLFF	-	TRBV9	-	TRBJ1-4
TGTGCCAGCAGTTTAACCACAGGGGCAGGAAATAATGAAAAACTGTTTTTT	CASSLTTGAGNNEKLFF	-	TRBV28	TRBD1	TRBJ1-4
TGTGCCAGCTCACCACCGAGGGCCCCTGAGGCGGTCCTGACTTTC	CASSPPRAPEAVLTF	-	TRBV18	-	TRBJ2-6
TGTGCCAGCTCACCTCCAGCAGGGGGCAATCAGCCCCAGCATTTT	CASSPPAGGNQPQHF	-	TRBV18	-	TRBJ1-5
TGTGCCAGCTCCGAACTTTTCCAGGGGTCCTATGGCTACACCTTC	CASSELFQGSYGYTF	-	TRBV28	-	TRBJ1-2
TGTGCCAGCAGTCACGGGTTCCCCAACGAGCAGTACTTC	CASSHGFPNEQYF	once	TRBV27	-	TRBJ2-7
TGTGCCAGCAGCCCTCAGGAGGGAAATTCACCCCTCCACTTT	CASSPQEGNSPLHF	-	TRBV7-6	-	TRBJ1-6
TGTGCCAGCAGCTTCTGGGCCGCGAACACCGGGGAGCTGTTTTTT	CASSFWAANTGELFF	-	TRBV7-2	-	TRBJ2-2
TGTGCCAGCGGAACGGGGGGGGCTTTTCGGCAGTTCTTC	CASGTGGAFRQFF	-	TRBV12-3/TRBV12-4	TRBD2	TRBJ2-1